The text below deals with one T cell receptor (beta chain). Unmatched junction bases numbered 13, after V lost 7 bases and J lost 0 bases. Germline V gives CDR1 SGDLS, CDR2 YYNGEE. The CDR3 extends over 17 amino acids. This entry is derived from a study of blood T cell repertoires in COVID-19. Study background: T cells, B-cell-depleted T cells, or PBMCs provided the cDNA or gDNA that served as material.

Generated by immunoSEQ multiplex PCR, the TCRdb table keeps only in-frame clones and is missing some. Among under 300,000 clones listed, over 75% were seen once. This chain connects TRBV9 to TRBJ2-3; 8 bases line up with TRBD1. Sequenced sample: peripheral blood. This receptor was taken from a woman in her 30s with acute or convalescent COVID-19. The CDR3 coding sequence is TGTGCCAGCGGCCGTTATGGGACAGGAGCGAGCACAGATACGCAGTATTTT. Its translation: CASGRYGTGASTDTQYF.